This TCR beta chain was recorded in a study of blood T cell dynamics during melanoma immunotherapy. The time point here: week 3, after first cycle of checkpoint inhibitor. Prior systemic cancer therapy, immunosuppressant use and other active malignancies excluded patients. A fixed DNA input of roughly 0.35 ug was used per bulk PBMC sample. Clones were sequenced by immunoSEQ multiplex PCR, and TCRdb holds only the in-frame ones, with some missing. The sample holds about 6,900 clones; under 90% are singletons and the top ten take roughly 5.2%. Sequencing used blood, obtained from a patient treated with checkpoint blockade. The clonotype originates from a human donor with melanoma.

DNA of the CDR3: TGTGCCAGCAGCTTGGGGGGACATCGGAATGGCTACACCTTC. This encodes CASSLGGHRNGYTF. This chain uses TRBV5-6 with TRBJ1-2, with TRBD1 as a possible D gene (6 bases). The germline CDR1 and CDR2 sequences are SGHDT and YYEEEE. The ends were cut back, 0 bases at V and 6 bases at J, with 12 bases in the middle. The CDR3 extends over 14 amino acids.